This TCR beta chain was retrieved from a study of regulatory T cells in long-lasting Graves disease. Regarding the study as a whole: Patients with persistent disease showed a bias toward TRBV28, TRBJ1-2 and TRBJ2-5. Persistent Graves' patients showed less TCR diversity than newly diagnosed ones.

The time point: newly diagnosed GD, antithyroid drugs for less than 3 months. Isolated PBMC RNA provided the starting material for the TCR library. The sample holds many counts of this clonotype. No antigen is known for it. The CDR3 has 15 residues. Deletions cut 2 bases from V and 2 bases from J, with 12 bases between. Germline V CDR1 and CDR2: MNHEY, SVGEGT. Building of the TCR beta libraries involved iRepertoire HTBI primers and Arm-PCR of CDR3 regions. TCRdb recomputed calls from the multiplex PCR reads with MiXCR, one row per CDR3 protein. The data show some 500,000 distinct CDR3 sequences, 13% seen once. This sample also appeared in a second study, on T cells in Graves' hyperthyroidism and ophthalmopathy. From that report: It was uncontrolled infection, other autoimmune disease, pregnancy or lactation that excluded patients. The study used the HTBI primer set for a first-round RT-PCR of the TCR CDR3.

The sample consisted of peripheral blood mononuclear cells (PBMCs), taken at new diagnosis, from a patient treated with antithyroid drugs. The sequence was collected from a man aged 30 to 39 with Graves disease. V usage is TRBV6-2 or TRBV6-3 and J usage is TRBJ2-5; D not resolved. Here the CDR3 reads CASSYQTPGQETQYF. DNA for the CDR3: TGTGCCAGCAGTTACCAGACCCCTGGTCAAGAGACCCAGTACTTC.